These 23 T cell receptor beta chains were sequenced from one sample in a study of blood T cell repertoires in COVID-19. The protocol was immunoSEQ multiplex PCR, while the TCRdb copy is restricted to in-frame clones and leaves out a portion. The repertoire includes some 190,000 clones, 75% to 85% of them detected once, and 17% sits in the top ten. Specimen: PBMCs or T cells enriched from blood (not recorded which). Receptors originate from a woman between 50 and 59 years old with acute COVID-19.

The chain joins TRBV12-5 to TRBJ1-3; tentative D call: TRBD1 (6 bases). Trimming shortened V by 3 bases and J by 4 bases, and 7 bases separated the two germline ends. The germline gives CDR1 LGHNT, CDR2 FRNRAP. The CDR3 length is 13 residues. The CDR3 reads CASGFGQGNTIYF. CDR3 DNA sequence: TGTGCTAGTGGTTTCGGACAGGGAAACACCATATATTTT.

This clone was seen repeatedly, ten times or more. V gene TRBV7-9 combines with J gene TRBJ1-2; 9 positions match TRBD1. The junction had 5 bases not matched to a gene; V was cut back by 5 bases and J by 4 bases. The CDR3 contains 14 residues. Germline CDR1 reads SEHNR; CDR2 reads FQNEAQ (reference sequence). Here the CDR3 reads CASSVGQGPYGYTF. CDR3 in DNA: TGTGCCAGCAGCGTGGGACAGGGTCCCTATGGCTACACCTTC.

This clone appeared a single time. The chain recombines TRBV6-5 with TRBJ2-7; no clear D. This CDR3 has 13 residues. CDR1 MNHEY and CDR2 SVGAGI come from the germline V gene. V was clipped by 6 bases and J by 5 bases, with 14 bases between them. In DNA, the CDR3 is TGTGCCAGCAGGCTCCAGGCTATCGACGAGCAGTACGTC. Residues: CASRLQAIDEQYV.

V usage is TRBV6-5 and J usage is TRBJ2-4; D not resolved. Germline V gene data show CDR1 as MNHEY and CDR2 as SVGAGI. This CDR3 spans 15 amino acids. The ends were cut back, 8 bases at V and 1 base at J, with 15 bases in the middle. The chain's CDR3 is CASSSDEAAKNIQYF. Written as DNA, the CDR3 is TGTGCCAGCTCTTCAGACGAGGCGGCCAAAAACATTCAGTACTTC.

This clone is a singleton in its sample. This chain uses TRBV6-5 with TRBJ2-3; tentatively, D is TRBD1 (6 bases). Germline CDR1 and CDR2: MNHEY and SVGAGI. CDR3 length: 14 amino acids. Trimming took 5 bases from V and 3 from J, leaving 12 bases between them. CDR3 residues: CASSTTGRTDTQYF. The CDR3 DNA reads TGTGCCAGCAGTACGACAGGTAGGACAGATACGCAGTATTTT.

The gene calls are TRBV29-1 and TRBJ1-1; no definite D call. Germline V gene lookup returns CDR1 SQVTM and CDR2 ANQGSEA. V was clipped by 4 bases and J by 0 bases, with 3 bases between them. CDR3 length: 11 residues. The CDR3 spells CSVVVNTEAFF. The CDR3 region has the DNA TGCAGCGTTGTAGTGAACACTGAAGCTTTCTTT.

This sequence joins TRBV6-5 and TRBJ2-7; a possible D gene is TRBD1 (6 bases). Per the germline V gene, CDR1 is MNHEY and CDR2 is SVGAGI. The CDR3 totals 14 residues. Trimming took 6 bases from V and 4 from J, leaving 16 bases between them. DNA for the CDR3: TGTGCCAGCAGGCACTACAGGGTTAGGTACGAGCAGTACGTC. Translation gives CASRHYRVRYEQYV.

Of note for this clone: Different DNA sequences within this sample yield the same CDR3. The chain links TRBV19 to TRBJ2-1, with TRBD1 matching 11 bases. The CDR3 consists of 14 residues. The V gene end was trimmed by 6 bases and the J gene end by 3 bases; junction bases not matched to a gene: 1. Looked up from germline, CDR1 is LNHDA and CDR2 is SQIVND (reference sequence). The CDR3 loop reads CASSGTGGYNEQFF. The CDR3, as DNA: TGTGCCAGTAGCGGGACAGGGGGCTACAATGAGCAGTTCTTC.

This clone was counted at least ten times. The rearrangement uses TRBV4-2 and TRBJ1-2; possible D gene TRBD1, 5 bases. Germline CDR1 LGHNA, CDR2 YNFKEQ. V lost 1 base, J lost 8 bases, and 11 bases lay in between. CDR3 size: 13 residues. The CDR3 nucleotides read TGTGCCAGCAGCCAAGTGGGGCAAGACGGCTACACCTTC. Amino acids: CASSQVGQDGYTF.

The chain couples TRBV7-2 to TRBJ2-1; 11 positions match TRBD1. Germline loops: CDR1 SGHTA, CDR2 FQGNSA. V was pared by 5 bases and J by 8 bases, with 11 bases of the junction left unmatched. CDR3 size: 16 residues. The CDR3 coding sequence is TGTGCCAGCAGCCCCGAAGGACAGGGGGCCGTCTATGAGCAGTTCTTC. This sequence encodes CASSPEGQGAVYEQFF.

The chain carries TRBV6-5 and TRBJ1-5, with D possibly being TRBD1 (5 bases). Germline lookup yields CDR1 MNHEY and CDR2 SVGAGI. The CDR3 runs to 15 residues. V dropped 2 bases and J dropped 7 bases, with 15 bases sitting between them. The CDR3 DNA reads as TGTGCCAGCAGTTACCTCGCGGGGCCTGGACAGCCCCAGCATTTT. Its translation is CASSYLAGPGQPQHF.

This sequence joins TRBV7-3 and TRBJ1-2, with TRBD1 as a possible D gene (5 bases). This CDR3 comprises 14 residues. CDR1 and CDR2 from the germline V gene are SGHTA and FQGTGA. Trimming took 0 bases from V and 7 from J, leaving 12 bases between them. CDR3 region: CASSLTNGGGGYTF. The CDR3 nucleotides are TGTGCCAGCAGCTTAACGAACGGGGGTGGTGGCTACACCTTC.

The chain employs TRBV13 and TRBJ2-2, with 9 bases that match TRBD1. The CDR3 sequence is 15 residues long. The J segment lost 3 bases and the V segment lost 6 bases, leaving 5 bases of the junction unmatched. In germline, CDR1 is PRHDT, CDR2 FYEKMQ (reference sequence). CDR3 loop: CASSRNRGHTGELFF. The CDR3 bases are TGTGCCAGCAGTAGAAACAGGGGGCACACCGGGGAGCTGTTTTTT. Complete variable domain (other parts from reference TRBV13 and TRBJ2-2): AAGVIQSPRHLIKEKRETATLKCYPIPRHDTVYWYQQGPGQDPQFLISFYEKMQSDKGSIPDRFSAQQFSDYHSELNMSSLELGDSALYFCASSRNRGHTGELFFGEGSRLTVL.

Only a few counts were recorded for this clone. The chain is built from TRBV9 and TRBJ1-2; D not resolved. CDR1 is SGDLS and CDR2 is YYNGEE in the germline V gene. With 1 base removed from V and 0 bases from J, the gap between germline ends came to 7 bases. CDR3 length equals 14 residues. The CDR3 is CASSVISANYGYTF. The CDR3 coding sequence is TGTGCCAGCAGCGTAATATCCGCTAACTATGGCTACACCTTC.

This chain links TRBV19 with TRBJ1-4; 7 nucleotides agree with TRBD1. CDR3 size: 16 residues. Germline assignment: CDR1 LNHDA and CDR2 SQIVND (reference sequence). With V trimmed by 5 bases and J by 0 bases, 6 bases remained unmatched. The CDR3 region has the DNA TGTGCCAGTAGTGGAAACAGGGGAACAACTAATGAAAAACTGTTTTTT. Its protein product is CASSGNRGTTNEKLFF.

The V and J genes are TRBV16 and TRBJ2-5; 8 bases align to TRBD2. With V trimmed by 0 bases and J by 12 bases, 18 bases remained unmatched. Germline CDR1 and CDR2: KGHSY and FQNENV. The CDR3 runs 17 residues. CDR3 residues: CASSQSRGELAAPSKYF. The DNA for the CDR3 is TGTGCCAGCAGCCAATCGCGAGGTGAACTAGCGGCGCCCAGCAAGTACTTC. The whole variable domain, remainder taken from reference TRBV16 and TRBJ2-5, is GEEVAQTPKHLVRGEGQKAKLYCAPIKGHSYVFWYQQVLKNEFKFLISFQNENVFDETGMPKERFSAKCLPNSPCSLEIQATKLEDSAVYFCASSQSRGELAAPSKYFGPGTRLLVL.

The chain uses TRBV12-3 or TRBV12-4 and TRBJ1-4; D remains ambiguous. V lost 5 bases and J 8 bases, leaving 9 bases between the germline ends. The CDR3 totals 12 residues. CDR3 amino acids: CASSTPGEKLFF. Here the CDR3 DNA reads TGTGCCAGCAGTACCCCGGGAGAAAAACTGTTTTTT.

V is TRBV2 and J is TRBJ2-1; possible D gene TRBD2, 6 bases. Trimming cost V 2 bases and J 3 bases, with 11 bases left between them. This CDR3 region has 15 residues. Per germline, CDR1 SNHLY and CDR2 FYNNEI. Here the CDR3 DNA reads TGTGCCAGCAGTGAAAGGAGCGGGTTCTACAATGAGCAGTTCTTC. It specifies CASSERSGFYNEQFF.

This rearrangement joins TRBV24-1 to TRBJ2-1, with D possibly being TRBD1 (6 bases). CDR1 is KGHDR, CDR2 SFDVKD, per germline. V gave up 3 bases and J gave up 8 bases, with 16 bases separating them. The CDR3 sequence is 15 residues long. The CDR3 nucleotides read TGTGCCACCAGTGATACCAGGGGTTCAAGGGATGAGCAGTTCTTC. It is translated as CATSDTRGSRDEQFF.

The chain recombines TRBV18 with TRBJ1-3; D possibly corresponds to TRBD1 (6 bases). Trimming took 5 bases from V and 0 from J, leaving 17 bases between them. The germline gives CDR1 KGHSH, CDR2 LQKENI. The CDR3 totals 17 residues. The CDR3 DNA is TGTGCCAGCTCATCCCCGACAGGTATCAGCTCTGGAAACACCATATATTTT. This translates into CASSSPTGISSGNTIYF.

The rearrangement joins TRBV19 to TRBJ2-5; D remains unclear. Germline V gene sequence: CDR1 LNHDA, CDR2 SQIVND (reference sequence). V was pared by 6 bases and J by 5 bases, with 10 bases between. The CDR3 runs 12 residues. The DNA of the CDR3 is TGTGCCAGTAGCTTCAGTAAGGAGACCCAGTACTTC. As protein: CASSFSKETQYF. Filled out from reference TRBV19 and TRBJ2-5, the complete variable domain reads DGGITQSPKYLFRKEGQNVTLSCEQNLNHDAMYWYRQDPGQGLRLIYYSQIVNDFQKGDIAEGYSVSREKKESFPLTVTSAQKNPTAFYLCASSFSKETQYFGPGTRLLVL.

This CDR3 reads CASSREPGNTIYF. The CDR3 DNA is TGTGCCAGCAGTCGAGAGCCCGGAAACACCATATATTTT. The rearrangement links TRBV6-5 to TRBJ1-3; no clear D gene. The germline gives CDR1 MNHEY, CDR2 SVGAGI. The CDR3 runs to 13 residues. The ends were cut back, 5 bases at V and 4 bases at J, with 9 bases in the middle.

The CDR3 nucleotides read TGTGCCAGTACCCCATGGGCTAGCGGGGGCCCTGAGGGCTCCTACAATGAGCAGTTCTTC. Residues: CASTPWASGGPEGSYNEQFF. The chain carries TRBV19 and TRBJ2-1; 10 nucleotides align to TRBD2. The ends lost 7 bases at V and 0 bases at J; junction bases unmatched: 18. The CDR3 totals 20 residues. Germline assignment: CDR1 LNHDA and CDR2 SQIVND (reference sequence). The full variable domain, its missing parts supplied by reference TRBV19 and TRBJ2-1, is DGGITQSPKYLFRKEGQNVTLSCEQNLNHDAMYWYRQDPGQGLRLIYYSQIVNDFQKGDIAEGYSVSREKKESFPLTVTSAQKNPTAFYLCASTPWASGGPEGSYNEQFFGPGTRLTVL.